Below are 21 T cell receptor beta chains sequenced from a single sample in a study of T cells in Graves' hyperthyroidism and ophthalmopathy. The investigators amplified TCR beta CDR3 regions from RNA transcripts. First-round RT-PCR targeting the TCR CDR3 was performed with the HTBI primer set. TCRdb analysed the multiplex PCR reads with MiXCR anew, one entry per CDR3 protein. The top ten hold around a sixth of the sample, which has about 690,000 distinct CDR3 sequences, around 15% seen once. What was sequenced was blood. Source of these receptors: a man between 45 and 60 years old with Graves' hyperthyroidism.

The CDR3 loop reads CASSLVSANNEQFF. The CDR3 DNA reads as TGCGCCAGCAGCTTGGTTTCCGCGAACAATGAGCAGTTCTTC. The chain has TRBV5-1 and TRBJ2-1; no reliable D call. The V gene's germline CDR1 is SGHRS and CDR2 YFSETQ. The CDR3 runs 14 residues. V was shortened by 0 bases and J by 5 bases, with 9 bases between the two germline ends.

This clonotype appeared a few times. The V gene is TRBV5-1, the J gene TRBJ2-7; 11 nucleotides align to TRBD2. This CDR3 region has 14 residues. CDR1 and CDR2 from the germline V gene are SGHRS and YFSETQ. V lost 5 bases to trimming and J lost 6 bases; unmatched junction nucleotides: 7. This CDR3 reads CASRYSGTSGEQYF. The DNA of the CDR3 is TGCGCCAGCAGGTATTCCGGGACTAGCGGCGAGCAGTACTTC.

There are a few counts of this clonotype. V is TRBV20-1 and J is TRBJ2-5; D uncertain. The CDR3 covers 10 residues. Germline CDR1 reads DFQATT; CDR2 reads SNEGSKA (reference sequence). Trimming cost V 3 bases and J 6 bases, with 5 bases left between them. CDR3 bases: TGCAGTGCTAGTCGGAAGACCCAGTACTTC. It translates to CSASRKTQYF.

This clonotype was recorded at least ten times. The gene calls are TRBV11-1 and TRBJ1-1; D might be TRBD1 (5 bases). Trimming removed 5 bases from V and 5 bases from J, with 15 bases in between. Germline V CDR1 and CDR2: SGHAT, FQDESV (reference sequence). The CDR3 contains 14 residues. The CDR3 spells CASSARVGRTEAFF. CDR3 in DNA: TGTGCCAGCAGCGCCAGGGTAGGTCGTACTGAAGCTTTCTTT.

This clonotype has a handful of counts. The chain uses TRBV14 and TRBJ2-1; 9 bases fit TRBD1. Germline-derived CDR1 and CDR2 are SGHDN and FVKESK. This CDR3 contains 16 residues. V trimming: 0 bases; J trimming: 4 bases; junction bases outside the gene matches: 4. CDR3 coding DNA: TGTGCCAGCAGCCAAGAACAGGGGGCTTTATACAATGAGCAGTTCTTC. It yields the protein CASSQEQGALYNEQFF.

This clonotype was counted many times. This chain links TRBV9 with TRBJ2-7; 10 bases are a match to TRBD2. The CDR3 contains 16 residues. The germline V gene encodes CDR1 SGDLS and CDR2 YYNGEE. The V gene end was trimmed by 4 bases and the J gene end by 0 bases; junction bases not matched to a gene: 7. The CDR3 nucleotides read TGTGCCAGCAGCCCAGGACTAGCGGACAGCTCCTACGAGCAGTACTTC. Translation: CASSPGLADSSYEQYF.

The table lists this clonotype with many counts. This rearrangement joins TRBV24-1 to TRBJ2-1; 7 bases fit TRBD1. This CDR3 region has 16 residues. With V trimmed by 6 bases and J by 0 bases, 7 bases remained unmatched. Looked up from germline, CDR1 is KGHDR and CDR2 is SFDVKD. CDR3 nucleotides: TGTGCCACCAGTATCACCCGGGACAGCTCCTACAATGAGCAGTTCTTC. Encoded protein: CATSITRDSSYNEQFF.

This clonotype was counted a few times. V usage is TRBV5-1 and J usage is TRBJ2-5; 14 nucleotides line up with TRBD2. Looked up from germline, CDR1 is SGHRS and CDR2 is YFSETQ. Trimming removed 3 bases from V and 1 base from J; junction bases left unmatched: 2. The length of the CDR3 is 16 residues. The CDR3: CASSSGLAGVQETQYF. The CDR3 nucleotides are TGCGCCAGCAGCTCGGGACTAGCGGGAGTCCAAGAGACCCAGTACTTC.

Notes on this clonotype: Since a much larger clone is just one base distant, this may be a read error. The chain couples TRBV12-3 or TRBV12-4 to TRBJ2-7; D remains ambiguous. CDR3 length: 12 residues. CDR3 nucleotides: TGTGACAGCAGTTTGGTGTACTACGAGCAGTACTTC. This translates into CDSSLVYYEQYF.

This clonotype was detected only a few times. CDR3 in DNA: TGTGCCAGCAGTTACCTCCTAGCGGGAGTCTACAATGAGCAGTTCTTC. It is translated as CASSYLLAGVYNEQFF. J is TRBJ2-1 and V is TRBV6-2 or TRBV6-3; 10 nucleotides match TRBD2. The ends lost 2 bases at V and 3 bases at J; junction bases unmatched: 4. CDR3 length equals 16 residues. The germline CDR1 and CDR2 sequences are MNHEY and SVGEGT.

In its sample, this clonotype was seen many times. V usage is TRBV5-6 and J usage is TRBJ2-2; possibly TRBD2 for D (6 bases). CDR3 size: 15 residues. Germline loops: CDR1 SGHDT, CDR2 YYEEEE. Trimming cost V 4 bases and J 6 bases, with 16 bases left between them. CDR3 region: CASSPVGSMAGELFF. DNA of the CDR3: TGTGCCAGCAGCCCGGTCGGGAGCATGGCCGGGGAGCTGTTTTTT.

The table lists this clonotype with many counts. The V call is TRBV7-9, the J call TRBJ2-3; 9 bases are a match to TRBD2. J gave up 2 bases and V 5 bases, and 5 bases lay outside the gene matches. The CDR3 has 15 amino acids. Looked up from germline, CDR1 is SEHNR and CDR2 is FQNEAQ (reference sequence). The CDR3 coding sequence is TGTGCCAGCAGCCTAACTAGCGGGTACACAGATACGCAGTATTTT. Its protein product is CASSLTSGYTDTQYF.

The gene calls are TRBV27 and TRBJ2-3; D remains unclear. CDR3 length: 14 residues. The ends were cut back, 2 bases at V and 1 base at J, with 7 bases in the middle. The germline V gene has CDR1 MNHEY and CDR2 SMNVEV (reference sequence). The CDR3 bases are TGTGCCAGCAGTTTAAGGACCCGCACAGATACGCAGTATTTT. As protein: CASSLRTRTDTQYF.

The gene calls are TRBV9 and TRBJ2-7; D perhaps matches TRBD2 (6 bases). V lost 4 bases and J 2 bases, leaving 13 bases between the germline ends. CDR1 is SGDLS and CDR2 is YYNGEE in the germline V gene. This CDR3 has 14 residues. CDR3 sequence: CASSPGAVPYEQYF. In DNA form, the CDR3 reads TGTGCCAGCAGCCCGGGAGCAGTTCCCTACGAGCAGTACTTC.

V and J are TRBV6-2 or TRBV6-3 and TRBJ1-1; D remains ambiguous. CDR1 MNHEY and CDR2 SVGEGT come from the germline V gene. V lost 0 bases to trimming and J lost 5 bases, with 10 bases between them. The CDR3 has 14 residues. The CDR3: CASSYSYSFTEAFF. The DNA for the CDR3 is TGTGCCAGCAGTTACTCGTATTCCTTTACTGAAGCTTTCTTT.

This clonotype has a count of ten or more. The CDR3 DNA reads TGTGCCAGCAGCTTCGTACAGGGGGCAAGGACCCAGTACTTC. Amino acids: CASSFVQGARTQYF. V and J are TRBV7-2 and TRBJ2-5; TRBD1 matches at 9 bases. This CDR3 has 14 residues. Looked up from germline, CDR1 is SGHTA and CDR2 is FQGNSA. V gave up 3 bases and J gave up 7 bases; unmatched junction bases: 6.

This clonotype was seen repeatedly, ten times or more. The CDR3 loop reads CASSYGGGGGFGYTF. The DNA for the CDR3 is TGTGCCAGCAGTTATGGTGGAGGGGGCGGTTTTGGCTACACCTTC. The V and J genes are TRBV6-1 and TRBJ1-2; 7 bases line up with TRBD1. CDR3 length equals 15 residues. J was trimmed by 7 bases and V by 5 bases; bases with no gene match: 13. Germline V CDR1 and CDR2: MNHNS, SASEGT.

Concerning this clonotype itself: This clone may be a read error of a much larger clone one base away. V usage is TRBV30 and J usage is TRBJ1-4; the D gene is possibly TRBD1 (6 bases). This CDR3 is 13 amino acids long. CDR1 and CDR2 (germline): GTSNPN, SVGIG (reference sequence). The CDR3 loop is CVLPRGRSEKLFF. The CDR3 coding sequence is TGTGTCCTTCCGCGGGGGCGAAGTGAAAAACTGTTTTTT.

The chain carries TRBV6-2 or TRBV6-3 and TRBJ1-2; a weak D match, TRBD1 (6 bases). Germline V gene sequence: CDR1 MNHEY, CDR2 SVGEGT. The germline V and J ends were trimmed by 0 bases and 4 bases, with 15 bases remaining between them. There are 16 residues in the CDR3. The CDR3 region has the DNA TGTGCCAGCAGTTACTCCAGACAGGCTTCCCGCTATGGCTACACCTTC. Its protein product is CASSYSRQASRYGYTF.

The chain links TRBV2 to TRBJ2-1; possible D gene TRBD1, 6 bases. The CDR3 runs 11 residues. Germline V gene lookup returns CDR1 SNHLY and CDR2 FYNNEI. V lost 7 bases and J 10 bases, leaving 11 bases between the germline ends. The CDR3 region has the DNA TGTGCCAGCATCCTTGACAGGGAGCAGTTCTTC. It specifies CASILDREQFF.

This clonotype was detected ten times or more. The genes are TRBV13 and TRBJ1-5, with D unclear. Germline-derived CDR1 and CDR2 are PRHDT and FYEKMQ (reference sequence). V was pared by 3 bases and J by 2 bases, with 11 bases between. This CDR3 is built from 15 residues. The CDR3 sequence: CASSLRVSGNQPQHF. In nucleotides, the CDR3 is TGTGCCAGCAGCTTGAGGGTATCCGGCAATCAGCCCCAGCATTTT.